This TCR beta chain originates from a study of blood T cell repertoires in COVID-19. Turning to the study itself: Samples of COVID-19 (acute and convalescent) were obtained from the United States, Italy and Spain. In each case, the material was cDNA or gDNA derived from T cells, B-cell-depleted T cells, or PBMCs.

Clinical histories supplied by participants themselves formed the basis of cohort assignment. The data were produced by immunoSEQ multiplex PCR, yet TCRdb's version contains in-frame clones alone and is incomplete. The data show about 270,000 clones, with about 90% seen just once and roughly 4% held by the top ten. This clonotype originated in a woman under 40 with acute COVID-19. The sequencing input was PBMCs or T cells enriched from blood (not recorded which).

CDR3 coding DNA: TGCGCCAGCAGCTTGGGGGACAAAGACAATGAGCAGTTCTTC. Translation gives CASSLGDKDNEQFF. The chain links TRBV5-1 to TRBJ2-1, with a possible D match to TRBD1 (6 bases). Trimming pared 0 bases from V and 5 bases from J, leaving 9 bases between. In germline, CDR1 is SGHRS, CDR2 YFSETQ. The CDR3 sequence is 14 residues long.